This T cell receptor beta chain was recovered during a study of a mutant IDH1 vaccine in newly diagnosed glioma. Study context: Either 4-6 weeks after radiotherapy alone or alongside temozolomide, vaccination was begun. Previous treatment comprised radiotherapy, temozolomide, or both, mostly both. Study results and caveats: The study observed vaccine-induced immune responses in 90% to 95% of patients.

CDR3 length equals 17 residues. Per the germline V gene, CDR1 is MNHEY and CDR2 is SMNVEV (reference sequence). V was shortened by 8 bases and J by 5 bases, with 27 bases between the two germline ends. Time point reported: week 5, during vaccination. Each dose of the vaccine consisted of 300 ug of mutant IDH1 20-mer peptide, with topical imiquimod. Patients carried new grade 3 or 4 IDH1-mutant astrocytomas lacking nuclear ATRX. Libraries were prepared by immunoSEQ multiplex PCR; TCRdb keeps only in-frame clonotypes and omits some of them. The sample holds roughly 50,000 clones, 81% seen once. On this clone: Its antigen is not known.

V is TRBV27 and J is TRBJ2-5; D may be TRBD2 (6 bases). The TCR originated in a man aged 25 to 40 with glioma. The sequences come from PBMCs, collected from a glioma patient whose treatment included an IDH1 peptide vaccine. The CDR3 bases are TGTGCCAGCCGGGGACTCAAGGGAGTTGGAGGGATTGAGACCCAGTACTTC. Protein sequence: CASRGLKGVGGIETQYF.